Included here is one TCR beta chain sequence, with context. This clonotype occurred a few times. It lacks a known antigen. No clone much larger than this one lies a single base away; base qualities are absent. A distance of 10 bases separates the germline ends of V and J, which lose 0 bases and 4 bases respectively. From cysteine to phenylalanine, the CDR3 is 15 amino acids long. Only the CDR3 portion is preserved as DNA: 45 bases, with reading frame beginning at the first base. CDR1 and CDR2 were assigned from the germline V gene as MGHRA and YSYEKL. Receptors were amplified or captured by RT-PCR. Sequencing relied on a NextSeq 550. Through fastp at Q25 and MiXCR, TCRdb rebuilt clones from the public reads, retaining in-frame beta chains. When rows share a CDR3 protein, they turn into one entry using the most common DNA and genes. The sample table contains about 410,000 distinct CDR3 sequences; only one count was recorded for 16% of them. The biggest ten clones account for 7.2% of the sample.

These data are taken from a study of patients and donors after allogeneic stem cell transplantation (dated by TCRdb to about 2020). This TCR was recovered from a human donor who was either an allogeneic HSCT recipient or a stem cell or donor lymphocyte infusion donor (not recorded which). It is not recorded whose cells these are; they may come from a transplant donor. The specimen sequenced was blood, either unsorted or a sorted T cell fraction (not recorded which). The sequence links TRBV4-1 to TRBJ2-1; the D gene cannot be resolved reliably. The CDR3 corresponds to CASSQDGSPYNEQFF. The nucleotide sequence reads TGCGCCAGCAGCCAAGATGGCAGTCCATACAATGAGCAGTTCTTC.